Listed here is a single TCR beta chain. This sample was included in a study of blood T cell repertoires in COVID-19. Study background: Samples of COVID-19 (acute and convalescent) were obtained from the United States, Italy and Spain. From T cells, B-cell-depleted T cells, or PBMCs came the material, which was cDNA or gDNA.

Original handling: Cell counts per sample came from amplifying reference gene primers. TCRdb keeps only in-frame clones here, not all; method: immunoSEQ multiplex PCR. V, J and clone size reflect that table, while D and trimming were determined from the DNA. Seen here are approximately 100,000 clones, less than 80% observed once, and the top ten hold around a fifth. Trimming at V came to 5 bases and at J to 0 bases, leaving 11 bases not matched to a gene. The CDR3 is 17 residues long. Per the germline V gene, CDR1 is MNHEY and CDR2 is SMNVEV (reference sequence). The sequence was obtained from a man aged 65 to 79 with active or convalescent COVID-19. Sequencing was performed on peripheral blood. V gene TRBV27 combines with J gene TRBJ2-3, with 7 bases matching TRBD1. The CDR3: CASSLPGTASSTDTQYF. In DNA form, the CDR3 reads TGTGCCAGCAGTCTGCCAGGGACAGCCTCTAGCACAGATACGCAGTATTTT.